The source of this TCR beta chain is a study of radiotherapy plus CTLA-4 blockade in lung cancer. Study in general: Overall, 15% to 20% of patients showed an objective response, while about 31% attained disease control. Study outcomes and limitations: Reportedly, early blood T cell clone dynamics best predicted response, with interferon-beta. Peripheral blood showed expansion of tumor-derived TCR clones after radiotherapy and ipilimumab.

A word on this clone: Its antigen is unknown.

Chemo-refractory metastatic non-small-cell lung cancer patients were treated with focal radiation plus CTLA-4 blockade with ipilimumab. Produced via immunoSEQ multiplex PCR; TCRdb's table is partial and in-frame only. Among about 77,000 clones listed, over 65% were seen once. The germline V gene encodes CDR1 SGHRS and CDR2 YFSETQ. This CDR3 spans 15 amino acids. The ends were cut back, 4 bases at V and 0 bases at J, with 13 bases in the middle. The TCR was taken from a human donor with non-small cell lung cancer whose response to radiotherapy plus ipilimumab could not be evaluated. The sample was peripheral blood, taken from a patient treated with radiotherapy plus ipilimumab. The chain carries TRBV5-1 and TRBJ1-1; tentative D call: TRBD1 (6 bases). In DNA form, the CDR3 reads TGCGCCAGCAGCCTGAGGGGGGGAATGAACACTGAAGCTTTCTTT. Translation: CASSLRGGMNTEAFF.